A selection of T cell receptor beta chains follows, all from one sample in a study of T cell responses to AZD1222 COVID-19 vaccine. Generated by immunoSEQ multiplex PCR, the TCRdb table keeps only in-frame clones and is missing some. The sample shows fewer than 120,000 clones, around 81% of them seen only once. Sequencing was performed on peripheral blood, taken on day 0 of AZD1222 vaccination. The receptors were gathered from an adult in good health. Both conserved end residues are part of each CDR3. Fields, in order: clone size, D gene, V gene, J gene, CDR3 DNA, CDR3 protein. D genes are given only for firm matches. Clone size, where shown, is once, few, many, or a class for clones that have expanded.

.	.	TRBV5-1	TRBJ1-2	TGCGCCAGCAGCTTCACAACTGTTAGCGGCTACACCTTC	CASSFTTVSGYTF
.	TRBD2	TRBV4-1	TRBJ2-3	TGCGCCACTAGGACTAGGAGGGACACAGATACGCAGTATTTT	CATRTRRDTDTQYF
.	.	TRBV5-1	TRBJ2-6	TGCGCCAGCCGCCGGGATACGGGGGCGCAAATAAATTCTGGGGCCAACGTCCTGACTTTC	CASRRDTGAQINSGANVLTF
.	.	TRBV4-3	TRBJ1-1	TGCGCCAGCAGCCACCAAGGACAACCGAACACTGAAGCTTTCTTT	CASSHQGQPNTEAFF
.	.	TRBV7-6	TRBJ2-3	TGTGCCAGCAGCTCGCGCGGGACACTCACAGATACGCAGTATTTT	CASSSRGTLTDTQYF
.	TRBD2	TRBV4-3	TRBJ2-2	TGCGCCAGCAGCCTCCTCCTAGCGGGAGTTGGGGAGCTGTTTTTT	CASSLLLAGVGELFF
.	.	TRBV28	TRBJ2-7	TGTGCCAGCAGTTTGCCCGCCCGTGGCGAGCAGTACTTC	CASSLPARGEQYF
.	.	TRBV12-3/TRBV12-4	TRBJ2-3	TGTGCCAGCAGTTTTAGGAGAGATACGCAGTATTTT	CASSFRRDTQYF
.	.	TRBV5-4	TRBJ1-1	TGTGCCAGCAGCCTGACGGCTGCAAACACTGAAGCTTTCTTT	CASSLTAANTEAFF
.	TRBD1	TRBV7-2	TRBJ1-1	TGTGCCAGCAGCTCCGACAGGGGGCGAACTGAAGCTTTCTTT	CASSSDRGRTEAFF
.	TRBD2	TRBV6-5	TRBJ2-7	TGTGCCAGCAGTTCGAATAGCGGGGGGGCCTACGAGCAGTACTTC	CASSSNSGGAYEQYF
.	.	TRBV29-1	TRBJ2-3	TGCAGCGTTGTACCAGGGACAGATACGCAGTATTTT	CSVVPGTDTQYF
.	TRBD1	TRBV6-5	TRBJ1-2	TGTGCCAGCAGTCCCTTAGACAGGGTAGATTTTGGCTACACCTTC	CASSPLDRVDFGYTF
.	TRBD1	TRBV7-2	TRBJ1-5	TGTGCCAGCAGCCGGGACAGGGGGATTAGCAATCAGCCCCAGCATTTT	CASSRDRGISNQPQHF
once	.	TRBV29-1	TRBJ2-1	TGCAGCGTTGATCGGGTGGGTAAGGATAGGCAGTTCTTC	CSVDRVGKDRQFF
.	.	TRBV5-5	TRBJ2-5	TGTGCCAGCAGCTTGAGGGTTGAGACCCAGTACTTC	CASSLRVETQYF
once	.	TRBV28	TRBJ2-2	TGTGCCAGCAGCCCCCACGAGAGGGATGACGGGGAGCTGTTTTTT	CASSPHERDDGELFF
.	.	TRBV27	TRBJ1-6	TGTGCCAGCAGTCTCTCCTATAATTCACCCCTCCACTTT	CASSLSYNSPLHF
.	.	TRBV28	TRBJ1-1	TGTGCCAGCAGCTACAAGGACGTTTTCACTGAAGCTTTCTTT	CASSYKDVFTEAFF
.	.	TRBV6-2/TRBV6-3	TRBJ1-1	TGTGCCAGCAGTTATGCGGGGGTACCTGAAGCTTTCTTT	CASSYAGVPEAFF
.	.	TRBV12-3/TRBV12-4	TRBJ2-1	TGTGCCAGCAGGACGACAGTGTACAATGAGCAGTTCTTC	CASRTTVYNEQFF
few	TRBD1	TRBV29-1	TRBJ2-5	TGCAGCGTTTGGACAGGGGAACTAGAGACCCAGTACTTC	CSVWTGELETQYF
.	.	TRBV12-3/TRBV12-4	TRBJ2-7	.	CASSFGPGFEQYF
.	.	TRBV28	TRBJ1-2	TGTGCCAGCAGTTTACCACAGGGAGGAGACTATGGCTACACCTTC	CASSLPQGGDYGYTF
.	.	TRBV11-2	TRBJ1-2	TGTGCCAGCAGCTTAGGAGGGCAGGGTTTTAGGACCTTC	CASSLGGQGFRTF
.	.	TRBV7-9	TRBJ2-3	TGTGCCAGCAGCTTAGCGCTTCGAGGGGGGAGCACAGATACGCAGTATTTT	CASSLALRGGSTDTQYF
.	TRBD1	TRBV6-5	TRBJ1-1	TGTGCCAGCAGTTACTCGATCGGGGCAGGGGGCACTGAAGCTTTCTTT	CASSYSIGAGGTEAFF
.	.	TRBV18	TRBJ2-5	TGTGCCAGCTCACCACAGAAGGGAAAAGAGACCCAGTACTTC	CASSPQKGKETQYF
.	TRBD1	TRBV6-2/TRBV6-3	TRBJ1-2	TGTGCCAGCAGTGGCGGGACAGGAGACTATGGCTACACCTTC	CASSGGTGDYGYTF
few	.	TRBV14	TRBJ2-1	TGTGCCAGCAGCCAAGATCTCGGGGTACGTGAGCAGTTCTTC	CASSQDLGVREQFF
.	.	TRBV29-1	TRBJ1-1	TGCAGCGTTATAAGGGCAGTCGATGAAGCTTTCTTT	CSVIRAVDEAFF
.	TRBD1	TRBV6-2/TRBV6-3	TRBJ2-5	TGTGCCAGCAGTTACTCAGGGACAGGAGCCCAGTACTTC	CASSYSGTGAQYF